The rows below give T cell receptor beta chains drawn from one sample of a study of tumor-infiltrating lymphocytes in primary liver carcinoma. TCRdb redid the calling of the multiplex PCR reads with MiXCR, one entry per CDR3 protein. In the table there are fewer than 400,000 distinct CDR3 sequences, approximately 60% of which are singletons. Source material: peripheral blood. The receptors stem from a man aged 40-50 years with primary liver carcinoma and hepatitis B virus infection. CDR3s include the opening cysteine and the closing phenylalanine or tryptophan. A D gene is named only where the DNA matches it firmly. Expanded clones get a size class; other rows say once, few or many, or leave the size out.

d_call	j_call	clone_size	v_call	cdr3_nt	cdr3_aa
NA	TRBJ2-7	NA	TRBV5-1	TGCGCCAGCAGCTTCTATAGCGAGCAGTACTTC	CASSFYSEQYF
TRBD2	TRBJ2-7	NA	TRBV5-1	TGCGCCAGCAGCTTGACGCCTTCCCGATGGGCGGGAGGGCCCTCCGGTCGCCTCGAGCAGTACTTC	CASSLTPSRWAGGPSGRLEQYF
NA	TRBJ1-2	many	TRBV29-1	TGCAGCATCCGTGTCTTGGGGGGCTACACCTTC	CSIRVLGGYTF
NA	TRBJ2-3	many	TRBV6-1	TGTGCCAGCAGGCTCGGACCGTCAGATACGCAGTATTTT	CASRLGPSDTQYF
NA	TRBJ2-7	NA	TRBV6-6	TGTGCCAGCAGTTACTCGGGGGGTCCAGCAGTCGAGCAGTGCTTC	CASSYSGGPAVEQCF
NA	TRBJ2-1	NA	TRBV5-6	TGTGCCAGCAGCCCCGGCGGAGATGAGCAGTTCTTC	CASSPGGDEQFF
NA	TRBJ2-5	few	TRBV6-1	TGTGCCAGCCTCCCCCCGGGGGTTCAAGAGACCCAGCACTTC	CASLPPGVQETQHF
TRBD1	TRBJ1-2	many	TRBV12-3/TRBV12-4	TGTGCCAGCAGTTTAGAGACAGGGAGCGCTAACTATGGCTACACCTTC	CASSLETGSANYGYTF
TRBD1	TRBJ2-5	many	TRBV5-4	TGTGCCAGCAGCCAAGGACAGGGCCGTCTAGAGACCCAGTACTTC	CASSQGQGRLETQYF
TRBD1	TRBJ2-5	many	TRBV29-1	TGCAGCGACATAACAGGGGGCGACGAGACCCAGTACTTC	CSDITGGDETQYF
NA	TRBJ2-5	NA	TRBV11-2	TGTGCAAGCAGCGTACGGCCAGGAGGATGGGAGACCCAGTACTTC	CASSVRPGGWETQYF
NA	TRBJ2-1	NA	TRBV12-5	TGTGCTAGTGGTTTAGCGGGTCAAGGTTCTTTTGGGCAGTTCTTC	CASGLAGQGSFGQFF
NA	TRBJ2-1	NA	TRBV29-1	TGCAGCGTCTGGACAGTAACCTACAATGAGCAGTTCTTC	CSVWTVTYNEQFF
NA	TRBJ2-1	few	TRBV7-9	TGTGCCAGCAGCTCTGCTAGGGGCGGCAATGAGCAGTTCTTC	CASSSARGGNEQFF
TRBD2	TRBJ2-7	NA	TRBV12-3/TRBV12-4	TGTGCCAGCAGTCCACCTAGCGGGAGAGACGACGAGCAGTACTTC	CASSPPSGRDDEQYF
NA	TRBJ1-1	few	TRBV30	TGTGCCTGGAGTCTTCTCACTGAAGCTTTCTTT	CAWSLLTEAFF
TRBD2	TRBJ2-1	NA	TRBV5-1	TGCGCCAGCAGTCCGGGACTAGCGGGGCTCAATGAGCAGTTCTTC	CASSPGLAGLNEQFF
NA	TRBJ2-7	NA	TRBV11-2	TGTACCAGTAGCTCCGGCGAGTTTGCTGGGTACGAGCAGTACTTC	CTSSSGEFAGYEQYF
NA	TRBJ1-2	many	TRBV11-2	TGTGCCAGCAGCACCTTGTCGGGCCAGAGCTATGGCTACACCTTC	CASSTLSGQSYGYTF
NA	TRBJ2-1	many	TRBV6-5	TGTGCCAGCAGTTACTCGAGGGAGGGGGCGAATGAGCAGTTCTTC	CASSYSREGANEQFF
NA	TRBJ1-1	many	TRBV7-9	TGTGCCAGCTCCCCCTCGGCCAACACTGAAGCTTTCTTT	CASSPSANTEAFF
NA	TRBJ2-1	NA	TRBV6-6	TGTACCAGCAGTCTACTAGAGGGCAGGGTCACTATCGGGTCCCACAATGAGCAGTTCTTC	CTSSLLEGRVTIGSHNEQFF
NA	TRBJ2-3	many	TRBV6-5	TGTGCCAGCAGTTGGCGGGACCACACAGATACGCAGTATTTT	CASSWRDHTDTQYF
TRBD1	TRBJ2-7	NA	TRBV12-3/TRBV12-4	TGTGCCAGCAGCCTGGGACAGGGGGCGTCCAGCGGGAACTACGAGCGGTACTTC	CASSLGQGASSGNYERYF
TRBD1	TRBJ1-1	NA	TRBV29-1	TGCAGTGGTACAGGGGGCTGGGGGATGGACACTGAAGCTTTCTTT	CSGTGGWGMDTEAFF
NA	TRBJ2-5	once	TRBV29-1	TGCAGCGCTAAAGTCTCACTCACCCAAGAGACCCAGTACTTC	CSAKVSLTQETQYF
TRBD2	TRBJ2-1	NA	TRBV7-7	TGTGCTAGCAGCTTAGCGCCTAGCGGGAGCAATGAGCAGTTCTTC	CASSLAPSGSNEQFF
TRBD1	TRBJ2-1	NA	TRBV27	TGTGCCAGCAGACGCCCAAGGGACAGGGGGAAGGGGGAGCAGTTCTTC	CASRRPRDRGKGEQFF
NA	TRBJ1-1	NA	TRBV6-1	TGTGCCAGCAGTGACAGGGCACTGAACACTGAAACTTTCTTT	CASSDRALNTETFF
NA	TRBJ1-1	NA	TRBV4-1	TGCCCCAGCAGCCAAGAGGGAAGAAGGGAGGCTTTCTTT	CPSSQEGRREAFF
NA	TRBJ2-7	many	TRBV12-3/TRBV12-4	TGTGCCAGCAGCTTATCCGGGACTCTAAAAAGGGGGGAGCAGTACTTC	CASSLSGTLKRGEQYF
NA	TRBJ1-1	NA	TRBV19	TGTGCCAGTAGTATCGTCGCCGCGAACACTGAAGCTTTCTTT	CASSIVAANTEAFF
NA	TRBJ2-1	NA	TRBV5-4	TGTGCCAGCAGCTTGTTGCAGTACGACAATGAGCAGTCCTTC	CASSLLQYDNEQSF
TRBD1	TRBJ1-5	many	TRBV7-8	TGTGCCAGCAGCGGGACAGTACCGAATCAGCCCCAGCATTTT	CASSGTVPNQPQHF
NA	TRBJ2-1	NA	TRBV20-1	TGTTCTCCAAAGGGTTCCTACAATGAGCAGTTCTTC	CSPKGSYNEQFF
NA	TRBJ1-1	NA	TRBV11-2	TGTGCCAGCAGCTTGATCGTCACTGAAGCCTTCTTT	CASSLIVTEAFF
NA	TRBJ1-1	many	TRBV5-1	TGCGCCAGCAGCTTGGCCGGCGGATACACTGAAGCTTTCTTT	CASSLAGGYTEAFF
NA	TRBJ1-1	NA	TRBV11-1	TGTGCAAGCAGCTTCTCGGTAGAGGACACTGGAGCTTTCTTT	CASSFSVEDTGAFF
NA	TRBJ1-3	NA	TRBV4-1	TGCGCCAACAGCTCCGCAGGTGCCAGCTATGGAAACACCATATATTTT	CANSSAGASYGNTIYF
NA	TRBJ1-6	once	TRBV28	TGTGCCAACAGGGTAGTCTCCTATAATTCACCCCTCCACTTT	CANRVVSYNSPLHF
NA	TRBJ2-5	NA	TRBV18	TGTGCCAGCTCACCAATTGGGGGGCTTGAGGAGACCCAGTACTTC	CASSPIGGLEETQYF
NA	TRBJ2-4	many	TRBV12-3/TRBV12-4	TGTGCCAGCAGCCCAACAGGGAGGTTTCAGTACTTC	CASSPTGRFQYF
TRBD2	TRBJ2-3	NA	TRBV7-9	TGTGCCAGCAGCCCCGGGGGGGCGGGAGAAAGCACAGATACGCAGTATTTT	CASSPGGAGESTDTQYF
NA	TRBJ2-5	NA	TRBV5-1	TGCGCCAGCAGCTTGGGGAGGTTTGAGACCCAGTACTTC	CASSLGRFETQYF
NA	TRBJ2-1	few	TRBV7-8	TGTGCCAGCAGCTTAGGAGGGGGGGCTAGCTCCTACAATGAGCAGTTCTTC	CASSLGGGASSYNEQFF
NA	TRBJ1-2	NA	TRBV11-3	TGTGCCAGCTTTTGGGAGGGGATGATCTGTGGCTACACCTTC	CASFWEGMICGYTF
NA	TRBJ2-7	NA	TRBV11-2	TGTGCCAACAGCTTAAACGTAAGGTTTCGGCACGAGCAGTACTTC	CANSLNVRFRHEQYF
NA	TRBJ1-5	NA	TRBV30	TGTGCTTGGGGGCTGGATAATCAGCCCCAGCATTTT	CAWGLDNQPQHF
TRBD1	TRBJ1-2	NA	TRBV7-9	TGCGCCAGCAGCTTACCTGAGAGGACAGGCCGAATCGGCTACACCTTC	CASSLPERTGRIGYTF
NA	TRBJ2-1	NA	TRBV11-3	TGCGTCAACAGCTTAAACCCCGGTGAGCAGTTCTTC	CVNSLNPGEQFF
NA	TRBJ2-5	few	TRBV11-1	TGTGCCAGCAGCTTTGGCGCTCTGACCCAGTACTTC	CASSFGALTQYF
NA	TRBJ2-6	NA	TRBV11-1	TGTGCCAACCAGGAGTTCTCTGGGGCCAACATACTGACTTTC	CANQEFSGANILTF
TRBD2	TRBJ2-7	many	TRBV6-6	TGTGCCAGCAGTTACGGACTAGCGGGAGAGGACGAGCAGTACTTC	CASSYGLAGEDEQYF
TRBD2	TRBJ2-3	few	TRBV30	TGTGCCTGGAGTTCCAGCGGGGGGGATACGCAGTATTTT	CAWSSSGGDTQYF